These 13 T cell receptor beta chains came from one sample sequenced in a study of tumor T cells in aggressive B-cell lymphoma. Profiling relied on immunoSEQ multiplex PCR, and the TCRdb table lists in-frame clones only, not all of them. The sample contains some 2,900 clones, about 90% of which appear only once. The specimen sequenced was tumor tissue. The receptors stem from an adult with diffuse large B cell lymphoma.

The J gene is TRBJ1-1, the V gene TRBV29-1; maybe TRBD1 (5 bases). This CDR3 has 14 residues. The germline CDR1 and CDR2 sequences are SQVTM and ANQGSEA. The germline V and J ends were trimmed by 4 bases and 9 bases, with 21 bases remaining between them. CDR3 loop: CSVGWGRREYQAFF. In nucleotides, the CDR3 is TGCAGCGTTGGCTGGGGCAGAAGAGAATACCAAGCTTTCTTT. The whole variable domain, filled in from reference TRBV29-1 and TRBJ1-1, reads SAVISQKPSRDICQRGTSLTIQCQVDSQVTMMFWYRQQPGQSLTLIATANQGSEATYESGFVIDKFPISRPNLTFSTLTVSNMSPEDSSIYLCSVGWGRREYQAFFGQGTRLTVV.

This clone was found a few times. This chain uses TRBV15 with TRBJ1-2; D is ambiguous. The CDR3 runs 16 residues. Per germline, CDR1 LNHNV and CDR2 YYDKDF (reference sequence). V was pared by 0 bases and J by 9 bases, with 20 bases between. The CDR3 sequence is CATSRDLEAAIESYTF. Here the CDR3 DNA reads TGTGCCACCAGCAGAGATCTTGAGGCCGCAATTGAAAGCTACACCTTC.

This rearrangement joins TRBV28 to TRBJ1-5; D is unclear. CDR1 and CDR2 from the germline V gene are MDHEN and SYDVKM. The CDR3 is 17 residues long. The V gene lost 1 base and the J gene lost 0 bases, with 13 bases spanning the gap. CDR3 protein: CASSLSHQVYSNQPQHF. The DNA for the CDR3 is TGTGCCAGCAGTTTATCCCACCAGGTGTATAGCAATCAGCCCCAGCATTTT. Complete variable domain (other parts from reference TRBV28 and TRBJ1-5): DVKVTQSSRYLVKRTGEKVFLECVQDMDHENMFWYRQDPGLGLRLIYFSYDVKMKEKGDIPEGYSVSREKKERFSLILESASTNQTSMYLCASSLSHQVYSNQPQHFGDGTRLSIL.

The chain couples TRBV7-9 to TRBJ1-3; the match to TRBD1 covers 7 bases. The CDR3 contains 11 residues. With 5 bases clipped from V and 12 bases from J, the junction kept 4 bases outside the gene matches. Germline CDR1 reads SEHNR; CDR2 reads FQNEAQ (reference sequence). The CDR3 DNA sequence: TGTGCCAGCAGCCAAGACAGGGTCATATATTTT. It translates to CASSQDRVIYF. The variable domain in full, completed from reference TRBV7-9 and TRBJ1-3, reads DTGVSQNPRHKITKRGQNVTFRCDPISEHNRLYWYRQTLGQGPEFLTYFQNEAQLEKSRLLSDRFSAERPKGSFSTLEIQRTEQGDSAMYLCASSQDRVIYFGEGSWLTVV.

The chain couples TRBV5-1 to TRBJ1-6; maybe TRBD1 (6 bases). The CDR3 extends over 15 amino acids. With 0 bases removed from V and 10 bases from J, the gap between germline ends came to 14 bases. CDR1 and CDR2 (germline): SGHRS, YFSETQ. CDR3 protein: CASSLEYRVRSPLHF. The CDR3 region has the DNA TGCGCCAGCAGCTTGGAGTACAGGGTCCGGTCACCCCTCCACTTT.

As to this clone: Different DNA sequences within this sample yield the same CDR3. This chain connects TRBV6-5 to TRBJ1-2; D unclear. The CDR3 spans 15 residues. CDR1 and CDR2 (germline): MNHEY, SVGAGI. V gave up 0 bases and J gave up 4 bases, with 12 bases separating them. The chain's CDR3 is CASSYSIETGYGYTF. Written as DNA, the CDR3 is TGTGCCAGCAGTTACTCGATCGAAACGGGCTATGGCTACACCTTC.

This clone came up a few times. The rearrangement joins TRBV7-9 to TRBJ1-1; no firm D call. Trimming took off 6 bases at V and 1 base at J, with 6 bases between the two ends. Looked up from germline, CDR1 is SEHNR and CDR2 is FQNEAQ (reference sequence). This CDR3 is built from 12 residues. The CDR3 DNA reads as TGTGCCAGCAGTGAACAGAACACTGAAGCTTTCTTT. The encoded protein is CASSEQNTEAFF. The whole variable domain, filled in from reference TRBV7-9 and TRBJ1-1, reads DTGVSQNPRHKITKRGQNVTFRCDPISEHNRLYWYRQTLGQGPEFLTYFQNEAQLEKSRLLSDRFSAERPKGSFSTLEIQRTEQGDSAMYLCASSEQNTEAFFGQGTRLTVV.

For this clone: This sample also contains other DNA sequences that code for the same CDR3. The rearrangement joins TRBV30 to TRBJ1-2; TRBD1 agrees at 9 bases. The CDR3 extends over 15 amino acids. Trimming took 2 bases from V and 12 from J; bases not matched to a gene: 16. Germline V gene sequence: CDR1 GTSNPN, CDR2 SVGIG (reference sequence). The CDR3 nucleotides are TGTGCCTGGAGTCCGGCGACAGGGGGGGGATGGGGAAACACCTTC. Its protein is CAWSPATGGGWGNTF.

V and J are TRBV6-5 and TRBJ1-1; D unresolved. V lost 0 bases and J lost 5, with 10 bases in between. The germline V gene encodes CDR1 MNHEY and CDR2 SVGAGI. There are 14 residues in the CDR3. The CDR3 region has the DNA TGTGCCAGCAGTTACTCCGGGGAAGGGACTGAAGCTTTCTTT. This translates into CASSYSGEGTEAFF.

The chain joins TRBV5-6 to TRBJ1-2; D not certain. This CDR3 is built from 13 residues. Per germline, CDR1 SGHDT and CDR2 YYEEEE. V lost 6 bases, J lost 8 bases, and 17 bases lay in between. The CDR3 coding sequence is TGTGCCAGCACCCTGGGCCTGGAGCGGGGCTACACCTTC. Amino acids: CASTLGLERGYTF.

The chain recombines TRBV15 with TRBJ1-5, with D maybe TRBD1 (6 bases). V was pared by 2 bases and J by 5 bases, with 13 bases between. Per the germline V gene, CDR1 is LNHNV and CDR2 is YYDKDF (reference sequence). The length of the CDR3 is 15 residues. In nucleotides, the CDR3 is TGTGCCACCAGCAGATCGGGACAATGGCATCAGCCCCAGCATTTT. The encoded protein is CATSRSGQWHQPQHF.

V is TRBV6-1 and J is TRBJ1-1, with 7 positions matching TRBD1. The CDR3 runs to 14 residues. V shed 7 bases, J shed 3 bases, and the junction held 8 bases outside the gene matches. Germline V lookup: CDR1 MNHNS, CDR2 SASEGT. The CDR3 protein is CASNDYGTDTEAFF. CDR3 nucleotide sequence: TGTGCCAGCAATGATTACGGGACAGACACTGAAGCTTTCTTT.

This chain connects TRBV5-1 to TRBJ1-6, with TRBD1 identical over 10 bases. This CDR3 is built from 18 residues. Germline CDR1 reads SGHRS; CDR2 reads YFSETQ. Trimming at V came to 2 bases and at J to 6 bases, leaving 11 bases not matched to a gene. This CDR3 reads CASSFRQGAGRGNSPLHF. For the CDR3, the DNA is TGCGCCAGCAGCTTCCGACAGGGGGCTGGACGCGGTAATTCACCCCTCCACTTT.